Listed below are T cell receptor beta chains from one sample, sequenced in a study of cytomegalovirus exposure and HLA in healthy donors. Sequenced by immunoSEQ multiplex PCR; TCRdb stores in-frame clones only, minus some. The data contain 130,000 or so clones, 60% to 75% of them seen just once; the ten biggest clones take up about 2.8%. The specimen was PBMCs. The receptors come from a middle-aged woman in good health and CMV-seropositive. CDR3s include the opening cysteine and the closing phenylalanine or tryptophan. Fields, in order: V gene, clone size, J gene, D gene, CDR3 DNA, CDR3 protein. The D gene is left open where the match is weak. Rows may omit the clone size; those that give it use once, few, many or a size class.

V gene: TRBV15
clone size: few
J gene: TRBJ1-5
D gene: .
CDR3 DNA: TGTGCCACCAGCAGAGATCCGGGGGATCAGCCCCAGCATTTT
CDR3 protein: CATSRDPGDQPQHF

V gene: TRBV9
clone size: few
J gene: TRBJ1-1
D gene: TRBD1
CDR3 DNA: TGTGCCAGCAGCGTAGGAGGGACAGGGGGCACTGAAGCTTTCTTT
CDR3 protein: CASSVGGTGGTEAFF

V gene: TRBV7-3
clone size: few
J gene: TRBJ2-7
D gene: .
CDR3 DNA: TGTGCCAGCAGCCTAATGTTGGGACAATCCTACGAGCAGTACTTC
CDR3 protein: CASSLMLGQSYEQYF

V gene: TRBV4-3
clone size: few
J gene: TRBJ2-3
D gene: TRBD1
CDR3 DNA: TGCGCCAGCAGTTCAGGACAGGGGGCAACAGATACGCAGTATTTT
CDR3 protein: CASSSGQGATDTQYF

V gene: TRBV7-3
clone size: .
J gene: TRBJ2-3
D gene: TRBD2
CDR3 DNA: TGTGCCAGCAGCTCCTCCGTTAGCGGGAGTAAGCAGTATTTT
CDR3 protein: CASSSSVSGSKQYF

V gene: TRBV18
clone size: .
J gene: TRBJ2-6
D gene: .
CDR3 DNA: TGTGCCAGCTCACCACAGAGCTCTGGGGCCAACGTCCTGACTTTC
CDR3 protein: CASSPQSSGANVLTF

V gene: TRBV7-2
clone size: few
J gene: TRBJ2-2
D gene: TRBD2
CDR3 DNA: TGTGCCAGCAGCCCCCGGGAGGCTGACCCTCCCGCCGGGGAGCTGTTTTTT
CDR3 protein: CASSPREADPPAGELFF

V gene: TRBV12-5
clone size: .
J gene: TRBJ1-5
D gene: TRBD1
CDR3 DNA: TGTGCTAGTGGTTTGACTTCCGGGACAGACAATCAGCCCCAGCATTTT
CDR3 protein: CASGLTSGTDNQPQHF

V gene: TRBV6-5
clone size: .
J gene: TRBJ2-7
D gene: .
CDR3 DNA: TGTGCCAGCAGCCATGACAGGCCGGTAGTCGAGCAGTACTTC
CDR3 protein: CASSHDRPVVEQYF

V gene: TRBV19
clone size: .
J gene: TRBJ1-5
D gene: TRBD1
CDR3 DNA: TGTGCCAGTAGTAACTACGGACAGGGATATAGCAATCAGCCCCAGCATTTT
CDR3 protein: CASSNYGQGYSNQPQHF

V gene: TRBV2
clone size: .
J gene: TRBJ1-1
D gene: TRBD1
CDR3 DNA: TGTGCCAGTCGACAGGGTACACTGGGGGACACTGAAGCTTTCTTT
CDR3 protein: CASRQGTLGDTEAFF

V gene: TRBV30
clone size: .
J gene: TRBJ1-1
D gene: TRBD1
CDR3 DNA: TGTGCCTGGGACAGGGTTACTGAAGCTTTCTTT
CDR3 protein: CAWDRVTEAFF

V gene: TRBV4-3
clone size: .
J gene: TRBJ2-7
D gene: .
CDR3 DNA: TGCGCCAGCAGCCAAACGCGGGGCGGCTCCTACGAGCAGTACTTC
CDR3 protein: CASSQTRGGSYEQYF

V gene: TRBV7-8
clone size: .
J gene: TRBJ2-3
D gene: TRBD2
CDR3 DNA: TGTGCCAGCAGCTTAGGGGGGGGGAGAGATACAGATACGCAGTATTTT
CDR3 protein: CASSLGGGRDTDTQYF

V gene: TRBV5-6
clone size: .
J gene: TRBJ2-7
D gene: .
CDR3 DNA: TGTGCCAGCAGCTCCCGACAAGCAGTTAGGTACGAGCAGTACTTC
CDR3 protein: CASSSRQAVRYEQYF

V gene: TRBV5-4
clone size: .
J gene: TRBJ2-3
D gene: TRBD2
CDR3 DNA: TGTGCCAGCAGCGTCCGGCTAGCGGGAGGGGATACGCAGTATTTT
CDR3 protein: CASSVRLAGGDTQYF

V gene: TRBV25-1
clone size: .
J gene: TRBJ2-7
D gene: .
CDR3 DNA: TGTGCCCTCCTCGAGCAGTACTTC
CDR3 protein: CALLEQYF

V gene: TRBV6-1
clone size: .
J gene: TRBJ1-1
D gene: .
CDR3 DNA: TGTGCCAGCAGGTCGGCGGTTTACACTGAAGCTTTCTTT
CDR3 protein: CASRSAVYTEAFF

V gene: TRBV11-2
clone size: .
J gene: TRBJ2-7
D gene: TRBD2
CDR3 DNA: TGTGCCAGCAGCCCAGGACTAGCGGGGGGGCTCCTCGAGCAGTACTTC
CDR3 protein: CASSPGLAGGLLEQYF

V gene: TRBV23-1
clone size: .
J gene: TRBJ1-4
D gene: .
CDR3 DNA: TGCGCCAGCAGTCAATCGCACCGCCAGGTTTTT
CDR3 protein: CASSQSHRQVF

V gene: TRBV28
clone size: .
J gene: TRBJ2-2
D gene: TRBD2
CDR3 DNA: TGTGCCAGCAGCCCAAGGACTAGCGAGAACACCGGGGAGCTGTTTTTT
CDR3 protein: CASSPRTSENTGELFF

V gene: TRBV6-5
clone size: .
J gene: TRBJ1-1
D gene: .
CDR3 DNA: TGTGCCAGCAGGGGGCTTATTTACACTGAAGCTTTCTTT
CDR3 protein: CASRGLIYTEAFF

V gene: TRBV6-5
clone size: .
J gene: TRBJ2-5
D gene: .
CDR3 DNA: TGTGCCAGCAGTTACTCGAGCGGCCAAGAGACCCAGTACTTC
CDR3 protein: CASSYSSGQETQYF

V gene: TRBV9
clone size: .
J gene: TRBJ2-3
D gene: .
CDR3 DNA: TGTGCCAGCAGCCTCCACCCCGGGACTGATGCTAGCACAGATACGCAGTATTTT
CDR3 protein: CASSLHPGTDASTDTQYF

V gene: TRBV7-8
clone size: .
J gene: TRBJ2-5
D gene: .
CDR3 DNA: TGTGCCAGCAGCCCCCGGCCCTACCTCCAAGGGGCCCAGTACTTC
CDR3 protein: CASSPRPYLQGAQYF

V gene: TRBV5-6
clone size: .
J gene: TRBJ1-1
D gene: TRBD1
CDR3 DNA: TGTGCCAGCAGCGGGCCCGGACAGGCCCCCACTGAAGCTTTCTTT
CDR3 protein: CASSGPGQAPTEAFF

V gene: TRBV9
clone size: .
J gene: TRBJ1-1
D gene: TRBD1
CDR3 DNA: TGTGCCAGCAGCCACAGGCGGGACAGGGGGACGCCTTTCTTT
CDR3 protein: CASSHRRDRGTPFF

V gene: TRBV12-5
clone size: .
J gene: TRBJ2-3
D gene: TRBD1
CDR3 DNA: TGTGCTAGTGGCCCCCGTGGACAGGGGGCCACAGATACGCAGTATTTT
CDR3 protein: CASGPRGQGATDTQYF

V gene: TRBV12-5
clone size: .
J gene: TRBJ1-6
D gene: .
CDR3 DNA: TGTGCTAGTGCCGAGACAGGATCTAATTCACCCCTCCACTTT
CDR3 protein: CASAETGSNSPLHF

V gene: TRBV19
clone size: .
J gene: TRBJ2-7
D gene: .
CDR3 DNA: TGTGCCAGTAGTATAGATCTCAGTCGGCAGGGGTCCGCCTACGAGCAGTACTTC
CDR3 protein: CASSIDLSRQGSAYEQYF

V gene: TRBV18
clone size: once
J gene: TRBJ1-5
D gene: .
CDR3 DNA: TGTGCCAGCTCATCATACCGGGAAATCAATCAGCCCCAGCATTTT
CDR3 protein: CASSSYREINQPQHF

V gene: TRBV5-6
clone size: .
J gene: TRBJ2-3
D gene: TRBD2
CDR3 DNA: TGTGCCAGCACCATTAGCGGGTCCGCGGGAGATACGCAGTATTTT
CDR3 protein: CASTISGSAGDTQYF

V gene: TRBV5-5
clone size: .
J gene: TRBJ2-1
D gene: TRBD1
CDR3 DNA: TGTGCCAGCAGCTTTCCGGACAGGAATGAGCAGTTCTTC
CDR3 protein: CASSFPDRNEQFF

V gene: TRBV9
clone size: few
J gene: TRBJ2-6
D gene: .
CDR3 DNA: TGTGCCAGCAGCGCACAGGGCTCTGGGGCCAACGTCCTGACTTTC
CDR3 protein: CASSAQGSGANVLTF

V gene: TRBV5-4
clone size: .
J gene: TRBJ1-4
D gene: TRBD1
CDR3 DNA: TGTGCCAGCAGCTCAGGACAGGTTAATGAAAAACTGTTTTTT
CDR3 protein: CASSSGQVNEKLFF

V gene: TRBV7-9
clone size: .
J gene: TRBJ2-7
D gene: TRBD1
CDR3 DNA: TGTGCCAGCAGTCCCGGGACAGGGGTTTTAAACGAGCAGTACTTC
CDR3 protein: CASSPGTGVLNEQYF

V gene: TRBV4-3
clone size: once
J gene: TRBJ2-1
D gene: .
CDR3 DNA: TGCGCCAGCAGCCAAGATCCCCGTAGCTCCTACAATGAGCAGTTCTTC
CDR3 protein: CASSQDPRSSYNEQFF

V gene: TRBV7-2
clone size: .
J gene: TRBJ1-1
D gene: TRBD1
CDR3 DNA: TGTGCCAGCAGCCCCCAGGGGGCCTTGAGAACTGAAGCTTTCTTT
CDR3 protein: CASSPQGALRTEAFF

V gene: TRBV30
clone size: .
J gene: TRBJ2-7
D gene: .
CDR3 DNA: TGTGCCTGGAGGAGGGGGAGCCTCTACGAGCAGTACTTC
CDR3 protein: CAWRRGSLYEQYF